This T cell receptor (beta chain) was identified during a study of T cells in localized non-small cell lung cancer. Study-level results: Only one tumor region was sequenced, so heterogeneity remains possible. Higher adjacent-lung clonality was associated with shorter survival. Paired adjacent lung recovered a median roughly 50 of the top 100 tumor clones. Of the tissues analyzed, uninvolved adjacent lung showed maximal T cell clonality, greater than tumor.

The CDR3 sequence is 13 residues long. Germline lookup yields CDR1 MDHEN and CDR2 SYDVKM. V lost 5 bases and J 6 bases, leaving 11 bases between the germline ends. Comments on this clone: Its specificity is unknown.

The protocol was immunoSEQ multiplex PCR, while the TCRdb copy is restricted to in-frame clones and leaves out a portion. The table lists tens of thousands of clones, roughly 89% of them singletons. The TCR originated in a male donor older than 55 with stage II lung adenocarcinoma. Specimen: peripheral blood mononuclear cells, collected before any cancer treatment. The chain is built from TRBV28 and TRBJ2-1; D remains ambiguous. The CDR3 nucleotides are TGTGCCAGCAGTGCGCAATCTTTCAATGAGCAGTTCTTC. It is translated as CASSAQSFNEQFF.